This is a list of T cell receptor beta chains from one sample in a study of T cell changes during pregnancy in multiple sclerosis. Here immunoSEQ multiplex PCR was the method, and the copy in TCRdb shows in-frame clones only, minus some. The table shows 75,000 to 95,000 clones, with approximately 88% occurring only once. Here the sequenced sample was peripheral blood, taken in the first trimester of pregnancy. The receptors were sampled from a female donor in good health, enrolled as a control in a pregnancy study. The CDR3 runs from the conserved cysteine through the conserved F or W. A D gene is named only where the DNA matches it firmly. Only part of the rows carry a size: once, few, many, or a class if the clone is expanded.

TRBD1 TRBJ1-5 . TRBV6-1 CASSWDRSNQPQHF TGTGCCAGCAGTTGGGACAGGAGCAATCAGCCCCAGCATTTT
TRBD1 TRBJ1-1 . TRBV11-3 CASSLDSGTGGTNTEAFF TGTGCCAGCAGCTTAGATTCCGGGACAGGGGGGACGAACACTGAAGCTTTCTTT
. TRBJ2-7 . TRBV21-1 CATPLLGPSGVLYEQYF TGTGCCACCCCTCTCCTTGGACCCAGCGGGGTACTCTACGAGCAGTACTTC
TRBD1 TRBJ1-6 . TRBV14 CASSLTGTGNSPLHF TGTGCCAGCAGCCTGACGGGGACAGGCAATTCACCCCTCCACTTT
TRBD1 TRBJ1-2 . TRBV7-9 CASSLVGTGVGGYTF TGTGCCAGCAGCTTAGTAGGGACAGGGGTTGGCGGCTACACCTTC
TRBD1 TRBJ2-7 . TRBV30 CAWSVLGGGQGGHEQYF TGTGCCTGGAGTGTACTGGGGGGGGGACAGGGCGGCCACGAGCAGTACTTC
TRBD2 TRBJ2-5 few TRBV2 CASTSGGQGAQYF TGTGCCAGCACTAGCGGGGGGCAAGGAGCCCAGTACTTC
. TRBJ2-5 . TRBV5-4 CASSAGGQETQYF TGTGCCAGCAGCGCCGGTGGGCAGGAGACCCAGTACTTC
TRBD2 TRBJ2-1 . TRBV5-8 CASSSGLVDPYNEQFF TGTGCCAGCAGCTCCGGACTAGTTGATCCCTACAATGAGCAGTTCTTC
TRBD2 TRBJ2-5 . TRBV5-4 CASNLASGGVETQYF TGTGCCAGCAACCTAGCTAGCGGGGGGGTAGAGACCCAGTACTTC
. TRBJ1-1 . TRBV7-9 CASSLPGQNTEAFF TGTGCCAGCAGCTTACCAGGGCAGAACACTGAAGCTTTCTTT
. TRBJ2-2 . TRBV7-7 CASSLEGINTGELFF TGTGCCAGCAGCTTAGAGGGGATTAACACCGGGGAGCTGTTTTTT
. TRBJ1-6 . TRBV7-9 CASSWEFNSPLHF TGTGCCAGCAGCTGGGAGTTCAATTCACCCCTCCACTTT
. TRBJ2-7 . TRBV6-1 CASSENLGRGGSEQYF TGTGCCAGCAGTGAAAATTTGGGTAGGGGGGGCTCCGAGCAGTACTTC
. TRBJ2-1 . TRBV7-9 CASSAPVNEQFF TGTGCCAGCAGCGCCCCGGTCAATGAGCAGTTCTTC
. TRBJ2-7 once TRBV6-5 CASSYSRIHEQYF TGTGCCAGCAGTTACTCGAGAATCCACGAGCAGTACTTC
. TRBJ1-3 few TRBV12-2 CASPLPNRFLQSGNTIYF TGTGCAAGTCCACTACCGAACAGGTTTTTGCAATCTGGAAACACCATATATTTT
TRBD1 TRBJ1-6 . TRBV5-1 CASSIDRGNSPLHF TGCGCCAGCAGCATCGACAGGGGGAATTCACCCCTCCACTTT
. TRBJ1-5 . TRBV6-1 CASSNAGAGNQPQHF TGTGCCAGCAGCAACGCGGGGGCCGGCAATCAGCCCCAGCATTTT
. TRBJ2-5 . TRBV7-9 CASSWGLGETQYF TGTGCCAGCAGTTGGGGCCTCGGAGAGACCCAGTACTTC
. TRBJ1-1 . TRBV5-1 CASSPWVSGMNTEAFF TGCGCCAGCAGCCCGTGGGTGTCGGGGATGAACACTGAAGCTTTCTTT
. TRBJ1-4 . TRBV6-1 CASSEQGRGEKLFF TGTGCCAGCAGTGAACAGGGACGGGGGGAAAAACTGTTTTTT
TRBD1 TRBJ2-7 few TRBV19 CASSMTGTAEQYF TGTGCCAGTAGTATGACCGGGACAGCCGAGCAGTACTTC
TRBD1 TRBJ1-1 . TRBV4-2 CASSQVRDRGTEAFF TGTGCCAGCAGCCAAGTAAGAGACAGGGGGACTGAAGCTTTCTTT
TRBD1 TRBJ2-7 once TRBV5-5 CASSLGQGFGDSYEQYF TGTGCCAGCAGCTTGGGACAGGGATTCGGGGATTCCTACGAGCAGTACTTC
TRBD2 TRBJ2-1 . TRBV4-1 CASSQDPGGGAHNEQFF TGCGCCAGCAGCCAAGATCCTGGCGGGGGAGCTCACAATGAGCAGTTCTTC
TRBD1 TRBJ2-7 . TRBV7-9 CASSSSTGIGYEQYF TGTGCCAGCAGCTCCTCGACAGGGATAGGGTACGAGCAGTACTTC
. TRBJ1-1 few TRBV7-9 CASTSVAEAFF TGTGCCAGCACCTCGGTTGCTGAAGCTTTCTTT
TRBD1 TRBJ2-3 . TRBV5-5 CAGNSGTGPARTDTQYF TGTGCCGGAAATTCCGGGACAGGGCCCGCGAGGACAGATACGCAGTATTTT
TRBD1 TRBJ1-3 . TRBV7-9 CASSPPGTGNGNTIYF TGTGCCAGCAGCCCACCCGGGACAGGGAATGGAAACACCATATATTTT
. TRBJ2-3 . TRBV6-1 CASTRTAATDTQYF TGTGCCAGCACCCGGACAGCCGCCACAGATACGCAGTATTTT
TRBD2 TRBJ2-2 . TRBV25-1 CASGREWGELFF TGTGCCAGCGGGCGGGAGTGGGGGGAGCTGTTTTTT
TRBD1 TRBJ2-7 . TRBV6-1 CASRGQYEQYF TGTGCCAGCAGGGGACAGTACGAGCAGTACTTC
. TRBJ1-2 . TRBV7-2 CASSNRDINYGYTF TGTGCCAGCAGCAACCGTGACATCAACTATGGCTACACCTTC
. TRBJ2-5 . TRBV7-2 CASSLVGKREETQYF TGTGCCAGCAGCCTTGTGGGCAAGAGGGAAGAGACCCAGTACTTC
TRBD1 TRBJ2-7 . TRBV6-5 CASSRTGTGGHEQYF TGTGCCAGCAGTAGGACCGGGACAGGGGGCCACGAGCAGTACTTC
. TRBJ1-2 . TRBV18 CASSSDRYYGYTF TGTGCCAGCTCATCGGACAGATACTATGGCTACACCTTC
. TRBJ1-1 . TRBV19 CASSIGSEAFF TGTGCCAGTAGTATTGGGAGTGAAGCTTTCTTT
. TRBJ1-2 . TRBV9 CASSSSRHGGAGYGYTF TGTGCCAGCAGCTCTAGCCGTCATGGGGGCGCCGGCTATGGCTACACCTTC
. TRBJ1-5 . TRBV2 CASSEGGTNSNQPQHF TGTGCCAGCAGTGAGGGTGGCACTAATAGCAATCAGCCCCAGCATTTT
. TRBJ1-1 . TRBV6-5 CASSYQGRATAFF TGTGCCAGCAGTTATCAAGGCAGGGCAACAGCTTTCTTT
. TRBJ1-2 . TRBV30 CAWSVNGMVGGYTF TGTGCCTGGAGTGTAAACGGGATGGTAGGAGGCTACACCTTC
TRBD1 TRBJ1-2 . TRBV5-4 CASSSGQGANGYTF TGTGCCAGCAGCTCGGGACAGGGGGCTAATGGCTACACCTTC
TRBD1 TRBJ1-5 once TRBV27 CASSLSTTGVIGQPQHF TGTGCCAGCAGTTTATCGACGACAGGGGTAATAGGTCAGCCCCAGCATTTT
TRBD1 TRBJ1-1 . TRBV4-3 CASSHYGQGNTEAFF TGCGCCAGCAGCCACTATGGACAGGGGAACACTGAAGCTTTCTTT
TRBD1 TRBJ2-3 . TRBV19 CASSTTGELDTQYF TGTGCCAGTAGTACGACAGGGGAACTCGATACGCAGTATTTT
. TRBJ1-1 . TRBV7-2 CASSQFNTEAFF TGTGCCAGCAGCCAATTCAACACTGAAGCTTTCTTT
TRBD2 TRBJ2-1 . TRBV27 CASSLLRTSGRGDEQFF TGTGCCAGTAGTCTCCTCAGGACTAGCGGGAGGGGGGATGAGCAGTTCTTC
. TRBJ2-1 . TRBV5-1 CASSFLGRGTSYNEQFF TGCGCCAGCAGCTTTTTAGGCAGGGGAACGTCCTACAATGAGCAGTTCTTC
. TRBJ2-5 . TRBV28 CASSQSGTQYF TGTGCCAGCAGTCAGTCGGGGACCCAGTACTTC
. TRBJ1-1 once TRBV4-3 CASSQDLGGENTEAFF TGCGCCAGCAGCCAAGATCTCGGGGGGGAGAACACTGAAGCTTTCTTT
. TRBJ1-3 . TRBV10-3 CAIPLGNTIYF TGTGCCATCCCCCTTGGAAACACCATATATTTT
TRBD2 TRBJ2-2 . TRBV29-1 CSVEEGTRRAGELFF TGCAGCGTTGAAGAAGGGACTAGACGGGCCGGGGAGCTGTTTTTT
TRBD1 TRBJ2-2 . TRBV19 CASTRTGEVTGELFF TGTGCCAGTACCCGGACAGGGGAAGTCACCGGGGAGCTGTTTTTT
. TRBJ2-7 . TRBV5-1 CASSGGTEIHEQYF TGCGCCAGCAGCGGCGGGACAGAGATCCACGAGCAGTACTTC
TRBD1 TRBJ1-1 once TRBV6-5 CASRGQARTEAFF TGTGCCAGCAGAGGACAGGCAAGGACTGAAGCTTTCTTT
TRBD1 TRBJ1-1 . TRBV7-9 CASSSGQGWNAEAFF TGTGCCAGCAGCTCCGGACAGGGGTGGAACGCTGAAGCTTTCTTT
. TRBJ2-7 . TRBV4-1 CASSQQGNPTYEQYF TGCGCCAGCAGCCAACAGGGTAACCCCACCTACGAGCAGTACTTC
. TRBJ1-2 . TRBV7-2 CASSLESSGYGYTF TGTGCCAGCAGCTTAGAATCTTCGGGGTACGGCTACACCTTC
. TRBJ1-1 . TRBV7-6 CASSPGPDRNEAFF TGTGCCAGCAGCCCTGGACCGGACAGAAATGAAGCTTTCTTT